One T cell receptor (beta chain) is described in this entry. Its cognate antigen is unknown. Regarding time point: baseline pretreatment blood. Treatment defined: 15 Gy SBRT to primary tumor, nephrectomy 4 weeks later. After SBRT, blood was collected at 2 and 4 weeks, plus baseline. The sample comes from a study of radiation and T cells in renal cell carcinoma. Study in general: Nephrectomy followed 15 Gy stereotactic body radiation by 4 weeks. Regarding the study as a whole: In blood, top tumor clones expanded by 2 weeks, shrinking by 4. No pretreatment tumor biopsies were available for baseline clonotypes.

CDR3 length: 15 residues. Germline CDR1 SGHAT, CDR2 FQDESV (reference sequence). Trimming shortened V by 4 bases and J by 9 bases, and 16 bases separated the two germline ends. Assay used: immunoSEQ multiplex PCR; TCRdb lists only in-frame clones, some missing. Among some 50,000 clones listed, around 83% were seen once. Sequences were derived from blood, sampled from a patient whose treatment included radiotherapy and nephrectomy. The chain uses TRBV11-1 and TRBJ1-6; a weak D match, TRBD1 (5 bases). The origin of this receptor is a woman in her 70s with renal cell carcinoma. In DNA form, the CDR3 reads TGTGCCAGCAGCTCCGAATGGGAAAGGGGTTCACCCCTCCACTTT. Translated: CASSSEWERGSPLHF.